This T cell receptor beta chain was captured in a study of blood T cell repertoires in COVID-19. Study background: The United States, Italy and Spain were the sources of the acute and convalescent COVID-19 samples. The cDNA or gDNA used as material had been derived from T cells, B-cell-depleted T cells, or PBMCs.

Per the original data handling: The assay estimated nucleated cells by amplifying reference gene primers. Produced via immunoSEQ multiplex PCR; TCRdb's table is partial and in-frame only. V, J and clone size are taken as reported in that table, and D and trimming were inferred from the DNA itself. The sample carries 310,000 or so clones, about 90% recorded once. V dropped 0 bases and J dropped 7; count of bases not matched to a gene: 10. The CDR3 sequence is 15 residues long. The germline V gene encodes CDR1 SGHDT and CDR2 YYEEEE. This chain links TRBV5-6 with TRBJ2-7; TRBD1 agrees at 7 bases. The specimen sequenced was peripheral blood. This sequence originates from a woman in her thirties who had recovered from COVID-19. The CDR3: CASSLVGGAIREQYF. Written as DNA, the CDR3 is TGTGCCAGCAGCTTGGTAGGGGGCGCGATTCGAGAGCAGTACTTC.